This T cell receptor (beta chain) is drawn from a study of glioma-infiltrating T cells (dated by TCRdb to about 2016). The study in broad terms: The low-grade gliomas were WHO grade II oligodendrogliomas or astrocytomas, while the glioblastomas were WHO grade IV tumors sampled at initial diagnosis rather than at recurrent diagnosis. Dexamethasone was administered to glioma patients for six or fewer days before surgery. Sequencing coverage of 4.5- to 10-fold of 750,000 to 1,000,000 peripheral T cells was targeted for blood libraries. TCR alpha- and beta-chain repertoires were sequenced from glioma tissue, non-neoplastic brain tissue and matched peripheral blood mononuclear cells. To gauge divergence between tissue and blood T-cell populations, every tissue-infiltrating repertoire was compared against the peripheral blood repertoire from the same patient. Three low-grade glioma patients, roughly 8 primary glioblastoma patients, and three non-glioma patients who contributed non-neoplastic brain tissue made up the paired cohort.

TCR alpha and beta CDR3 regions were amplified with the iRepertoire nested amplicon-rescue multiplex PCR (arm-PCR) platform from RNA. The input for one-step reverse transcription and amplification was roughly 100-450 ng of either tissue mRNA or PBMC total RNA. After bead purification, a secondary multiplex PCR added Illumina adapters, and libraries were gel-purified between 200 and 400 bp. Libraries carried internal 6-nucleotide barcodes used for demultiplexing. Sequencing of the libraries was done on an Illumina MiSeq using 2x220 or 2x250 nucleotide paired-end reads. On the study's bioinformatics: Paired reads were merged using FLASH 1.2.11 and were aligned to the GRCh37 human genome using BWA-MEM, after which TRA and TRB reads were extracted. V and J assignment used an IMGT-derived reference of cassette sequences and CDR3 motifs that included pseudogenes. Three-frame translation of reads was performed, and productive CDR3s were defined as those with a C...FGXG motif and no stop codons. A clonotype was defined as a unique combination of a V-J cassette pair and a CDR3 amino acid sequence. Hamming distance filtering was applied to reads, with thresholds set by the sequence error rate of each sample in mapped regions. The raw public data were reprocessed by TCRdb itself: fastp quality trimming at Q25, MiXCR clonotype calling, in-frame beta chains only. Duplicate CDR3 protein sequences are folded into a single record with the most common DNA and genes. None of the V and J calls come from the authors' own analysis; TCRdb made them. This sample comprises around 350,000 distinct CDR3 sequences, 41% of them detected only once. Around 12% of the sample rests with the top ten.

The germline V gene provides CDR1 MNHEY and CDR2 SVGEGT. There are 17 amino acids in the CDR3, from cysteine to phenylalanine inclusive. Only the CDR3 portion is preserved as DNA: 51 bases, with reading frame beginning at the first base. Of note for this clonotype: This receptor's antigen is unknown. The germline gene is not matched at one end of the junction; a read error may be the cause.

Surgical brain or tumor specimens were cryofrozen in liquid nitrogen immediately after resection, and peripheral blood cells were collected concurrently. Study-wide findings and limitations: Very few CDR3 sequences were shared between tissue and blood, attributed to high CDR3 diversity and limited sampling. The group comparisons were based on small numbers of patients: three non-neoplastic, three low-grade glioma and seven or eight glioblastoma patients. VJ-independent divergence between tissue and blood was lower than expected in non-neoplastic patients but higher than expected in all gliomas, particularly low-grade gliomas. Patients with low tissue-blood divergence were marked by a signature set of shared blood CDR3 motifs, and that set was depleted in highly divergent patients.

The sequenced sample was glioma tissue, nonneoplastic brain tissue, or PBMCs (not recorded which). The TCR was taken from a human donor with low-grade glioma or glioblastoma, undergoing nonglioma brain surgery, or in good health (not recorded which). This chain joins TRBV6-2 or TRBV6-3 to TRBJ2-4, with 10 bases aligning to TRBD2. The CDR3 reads CASSNLAGESAKNIPYF. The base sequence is TGTGCCAGCAGTAACCTAGCGGGAGAGAGTGCCAAAAACATTCCGTACTTC.